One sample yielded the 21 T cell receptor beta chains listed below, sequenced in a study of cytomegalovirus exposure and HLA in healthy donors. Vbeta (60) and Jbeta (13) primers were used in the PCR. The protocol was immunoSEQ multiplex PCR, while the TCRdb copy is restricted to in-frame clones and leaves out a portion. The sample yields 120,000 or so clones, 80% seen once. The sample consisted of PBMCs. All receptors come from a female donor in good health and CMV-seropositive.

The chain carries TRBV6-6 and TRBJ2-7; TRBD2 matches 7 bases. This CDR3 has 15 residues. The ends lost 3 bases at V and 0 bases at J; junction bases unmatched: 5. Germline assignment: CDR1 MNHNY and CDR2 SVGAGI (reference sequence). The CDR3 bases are TGTGCCAGCAGTTATGGGAGGGCTTACTCCTACGAGCAGTACTTC. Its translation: CASSYGRAYSYEQYF.

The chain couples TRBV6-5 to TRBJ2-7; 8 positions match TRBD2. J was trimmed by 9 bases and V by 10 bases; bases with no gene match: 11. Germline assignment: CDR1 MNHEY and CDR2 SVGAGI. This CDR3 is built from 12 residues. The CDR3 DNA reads TGTGCCACCACGCGGGGGGAATCACGGCAGTACTTC. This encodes CATTRGESRQYF.

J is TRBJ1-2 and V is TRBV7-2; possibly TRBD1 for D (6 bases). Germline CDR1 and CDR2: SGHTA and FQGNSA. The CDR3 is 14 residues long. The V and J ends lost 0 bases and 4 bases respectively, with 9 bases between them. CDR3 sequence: CASSLADSIYGYTF. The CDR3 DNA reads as TGTGCCAGCAGCTTAGCGGACAGCATCTATGGCTACACCTTC.

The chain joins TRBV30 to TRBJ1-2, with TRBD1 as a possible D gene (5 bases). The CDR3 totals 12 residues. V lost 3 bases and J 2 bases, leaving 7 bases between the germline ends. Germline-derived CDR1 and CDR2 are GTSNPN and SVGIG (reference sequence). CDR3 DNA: TGTGCCTGGAGCACAGGCAACTATGGCTACACCTTC. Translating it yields CAWSTGNYGYTF. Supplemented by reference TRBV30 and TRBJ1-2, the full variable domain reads SQTIHQWPATLVQPVGSPLSLECTVEGTSNPNLYWYRQAAGRGLQLLFYSVGIGQISSEVPQNLSASRPQDRQFILSSKKLLLSDSGFYLCAWSTGNYGYTFGSGTRLTVV.

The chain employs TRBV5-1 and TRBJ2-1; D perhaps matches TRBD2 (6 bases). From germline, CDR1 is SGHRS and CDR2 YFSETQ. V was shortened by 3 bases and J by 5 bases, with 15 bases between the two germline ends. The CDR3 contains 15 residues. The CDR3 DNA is TGCGCCAGCAGCTGGAGGGCCCAGGTCAACAATGAGCAGTTCTTC. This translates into CASSWRAQVNNEQFF.

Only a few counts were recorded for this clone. CDR3 loop: CASSSDSTIGGAGELFF. The CDR3 bases are TGCGCCAGCAGCTCTGACTCGACAATAGGGGGGGCCGGGGAGCTGTTTTTT. This chain connects TRBV5-1 to TRBJ2-2; the D gene is possibly TRBD2 (7 bases). The CDR3 has 17 amino acids. Germline CDR1 reads SGHRS; CDR2 reads YFSETQ. Trimming stripped 3 bases from V and 6 bases from J, with 21 bases between.

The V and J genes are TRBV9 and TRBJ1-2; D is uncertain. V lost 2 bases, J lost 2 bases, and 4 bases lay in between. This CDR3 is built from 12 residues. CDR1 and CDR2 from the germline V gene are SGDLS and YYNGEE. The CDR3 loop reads CASSVYNYGYTF. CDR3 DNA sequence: TGTGCCAGCAGCGTCTACAACTATGGCTACACCTTC.

The CDR3 here is CASSLAGLSEQYF. The DNA for the CDR3 is TGTGCCAGCAGTTTGGCGGGACTATCGGAGCAGTACTTC. This chain uses TRBV28 with TRBJ2-5; TRBD2 matches at 7 bases. The CDR3 totals 13 residues. Germline CDR1 MDHEN, CDR2 SYDVKM. The ends lost 3 bases at V and 11 bases at J; junction bases unmatched: 9.

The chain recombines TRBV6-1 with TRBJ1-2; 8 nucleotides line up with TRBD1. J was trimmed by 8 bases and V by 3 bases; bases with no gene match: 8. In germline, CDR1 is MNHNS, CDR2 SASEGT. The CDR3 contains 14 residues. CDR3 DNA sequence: TGTGCCAGCAGTGAGACGGGACAGGCGGGAGGCTACACCTTC. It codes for CASSETGQAGGYTF.

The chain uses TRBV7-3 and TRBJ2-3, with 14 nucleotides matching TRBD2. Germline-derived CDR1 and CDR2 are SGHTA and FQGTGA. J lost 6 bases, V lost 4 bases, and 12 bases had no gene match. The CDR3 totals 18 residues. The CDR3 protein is CASSSAGTSGGILDTQYF. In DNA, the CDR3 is TGTGCCAGCAGCTCCGCCGGGACTAGCGGGGGTATCCTTGATACGCAGTATTTT.

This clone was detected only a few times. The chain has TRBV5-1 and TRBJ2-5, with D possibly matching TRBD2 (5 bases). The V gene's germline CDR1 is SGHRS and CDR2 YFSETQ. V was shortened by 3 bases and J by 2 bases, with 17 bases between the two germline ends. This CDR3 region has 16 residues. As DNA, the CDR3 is TGCGCCAGCAGCTACTTACTAGGGTTCGCGCAAGAGACCCAGTACTTC. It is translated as CASSYLLGFAQETQYF.

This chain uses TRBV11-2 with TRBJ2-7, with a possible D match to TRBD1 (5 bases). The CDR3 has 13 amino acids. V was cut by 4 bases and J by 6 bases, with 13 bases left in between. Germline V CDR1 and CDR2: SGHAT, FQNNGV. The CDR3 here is CASSSHLGREQYF. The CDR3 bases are TGTGCCAGCAGCTCTCATCTGGGGCGCGAGCAGTACTTC.

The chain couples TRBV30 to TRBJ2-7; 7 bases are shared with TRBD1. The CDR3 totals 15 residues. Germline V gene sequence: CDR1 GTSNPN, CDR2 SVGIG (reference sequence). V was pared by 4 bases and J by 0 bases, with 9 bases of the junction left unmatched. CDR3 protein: CAWIPQGEHSYEQYF. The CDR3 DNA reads TGTGCCTGGATCCCGCAGGGGGAGCACTCCTACGAGCAGTACTTC.

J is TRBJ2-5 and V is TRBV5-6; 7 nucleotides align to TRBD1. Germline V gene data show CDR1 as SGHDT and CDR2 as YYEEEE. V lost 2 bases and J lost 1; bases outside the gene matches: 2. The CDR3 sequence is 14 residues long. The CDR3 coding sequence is TGTGCCAGCAGCTTTGACAGGGCCCAAGAGACCCAGTACTTC. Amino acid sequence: CASSFDRAQETQYF.

The CDR3: CASTLVQGKDTQYF. The CDR3 DNA reads as TGCGCCAGCACCCTCGTGCAGGGAAAAGATACGCAGTATTTT. The J gene is TRBJ2-3, the V gene TRBV5-1; possible D gene TRBD1, 5 bases. Germline CDR1 reads SGHRS; CDR2 reads YFSETQ. The CDR3 extends over 14 amino acids. With 6 bases removed from V and 5 bases from J, the gap between germline ends came to 16 bases.

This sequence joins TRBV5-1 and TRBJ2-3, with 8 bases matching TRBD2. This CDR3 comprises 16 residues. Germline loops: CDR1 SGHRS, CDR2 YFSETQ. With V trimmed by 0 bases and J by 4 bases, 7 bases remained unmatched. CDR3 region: CASSLVPGLDADTQYF. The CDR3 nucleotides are TGCGCCAGCAGCTTGGTTCCGGGACTAGACGCAGATACGCAGTATTTT.

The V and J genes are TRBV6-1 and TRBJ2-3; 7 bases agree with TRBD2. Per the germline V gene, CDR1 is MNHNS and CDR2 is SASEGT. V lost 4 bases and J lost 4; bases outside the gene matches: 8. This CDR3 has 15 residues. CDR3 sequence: CASSARTSGSDTQYF. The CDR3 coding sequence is TGTGCCAGCAGTGCGAGGACTAGTGGTTCAGATACGCAGTATTTT.

This CDR3 reads CASRDRGYGYTF. CDR3 nucleotide sequence: TGTGCCAGCAGGGACAGGGGTTATGGCTACACCTTC. The chain joins TRBV2 to TRBJ1-2; 9 nucleotides agree with TRBD1. Trimming removed 6 bases from V and 5 bases from J; junction bases left unmatched: 1. Per germline, CDR1 SNHLY and CDR2 FYNNEI. CDR3 length: 12 residues.

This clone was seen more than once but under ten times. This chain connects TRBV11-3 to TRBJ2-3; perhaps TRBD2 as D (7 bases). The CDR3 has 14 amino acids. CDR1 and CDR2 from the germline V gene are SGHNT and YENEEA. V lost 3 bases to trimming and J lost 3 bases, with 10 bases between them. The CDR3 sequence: CASSFGGPTDTQYF. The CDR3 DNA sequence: TGTGCCAGCAGCTTCGGGGGGCCGACAGATACGCAGTATTTT.

The CDR3 DNA reads as TGCGCCAGCAGCCAAGAACGGACAGGGTCTTTAGGTGCGGGAAACACCATATATTTT. It codes for CASSQERTGSLGAGNTIYF. The chain carries TRBV4-3 and TRBJ1-3; 8 bases are a match to TRBD1. Germline assignment: CDR1 LGHNA and CDR2 YSLEER. The CDR3 is 19 residues long. After removal of 0 bases from V and 4 bases from J, the junction contained 14 bases not matched to a gene.

Written as DNA, the CDR3 is TGTGCCAGCAGTGGAGCAGGGGTGGAAGCTTTCTTT. This gives the protein CASSGAGVEAFF. The chain links TRBV2 to TRBJ1-1, with a weak D call TRBD1 (6 bases). The length of the CDR3 is 12 residues. Trimming removed 4 bases at V and 8 bases at J, with 11 bases between. CDR1 and CDR2 from the germline V gene are SNHLY and FYNNEI.